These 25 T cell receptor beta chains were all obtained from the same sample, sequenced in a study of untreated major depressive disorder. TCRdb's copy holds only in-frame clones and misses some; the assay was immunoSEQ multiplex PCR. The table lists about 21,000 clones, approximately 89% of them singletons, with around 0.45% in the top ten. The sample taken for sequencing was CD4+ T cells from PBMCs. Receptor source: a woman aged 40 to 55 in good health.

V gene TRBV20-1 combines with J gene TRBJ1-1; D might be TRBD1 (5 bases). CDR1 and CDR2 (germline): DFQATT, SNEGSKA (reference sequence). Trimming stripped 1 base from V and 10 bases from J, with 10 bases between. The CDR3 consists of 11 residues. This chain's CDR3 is CSARVSGAAFF. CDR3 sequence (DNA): TGCAGTGCTAGAGTTTCCGGGGCAGCTTTCTTT.

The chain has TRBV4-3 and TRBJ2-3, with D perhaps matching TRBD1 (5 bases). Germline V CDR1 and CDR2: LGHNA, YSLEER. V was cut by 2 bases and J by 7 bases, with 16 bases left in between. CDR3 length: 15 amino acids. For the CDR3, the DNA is TGCGCCAGCAGCCAACTATTTACAGGCACCAATACGCAGTATTTT. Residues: CASSQLFTGTNTQYF.

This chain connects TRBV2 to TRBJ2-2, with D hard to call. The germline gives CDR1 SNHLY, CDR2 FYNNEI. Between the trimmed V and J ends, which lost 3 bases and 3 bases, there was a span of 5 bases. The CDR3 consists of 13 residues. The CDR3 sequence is CASSDRDTGELFF. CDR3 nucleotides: TGTGCCAGCAGTGATAGGGACACCGGGGAGCTGTTTTTT.

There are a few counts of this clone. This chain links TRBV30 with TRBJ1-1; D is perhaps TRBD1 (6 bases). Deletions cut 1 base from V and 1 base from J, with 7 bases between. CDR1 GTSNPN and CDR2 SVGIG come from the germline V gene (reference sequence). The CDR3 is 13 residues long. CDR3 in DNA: TGTGCCTGGAGTGGGACAGCGAACACTGAAGCTTTCTTT. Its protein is CAWSGTANTEAFF.

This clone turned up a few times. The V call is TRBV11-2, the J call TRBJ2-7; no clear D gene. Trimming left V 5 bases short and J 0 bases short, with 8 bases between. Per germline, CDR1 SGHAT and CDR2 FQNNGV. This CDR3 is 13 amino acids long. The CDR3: CASSPGSSYEQYF. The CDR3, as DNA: TGTGCCAGCAGCCCCGGGTCCTCCTACGAGCAGTACTTC.

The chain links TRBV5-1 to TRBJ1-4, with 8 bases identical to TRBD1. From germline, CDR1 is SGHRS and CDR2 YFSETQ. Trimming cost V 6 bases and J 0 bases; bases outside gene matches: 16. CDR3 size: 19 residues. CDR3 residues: CASKSSTDRAFPTNEKLFF. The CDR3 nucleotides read TGCGCCAGCAAATCAAGTACGGACAGGGCATTTCCAACTAATGAAAAACTGTTTTTT.

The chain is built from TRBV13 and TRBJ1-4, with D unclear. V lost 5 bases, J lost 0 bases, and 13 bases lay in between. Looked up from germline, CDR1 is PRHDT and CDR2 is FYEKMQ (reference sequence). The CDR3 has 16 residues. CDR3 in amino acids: CASSLYRDATNEKLFF. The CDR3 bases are TGTGCCAGCAGCCTCTACAGAGATGCAACTAATGAAAAACTGTTTTTT. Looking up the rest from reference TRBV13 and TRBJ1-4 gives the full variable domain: AAGVIQSPRHLIKEKRETATLKCYPIPRHDTVYWYQQGPGQDPQFLISFYEKMQSDKGSIPDRFSAQQFSDYHSELNMSSLELGDSALYFCASSLYRDATNEKLFFGSGTQLSVL.

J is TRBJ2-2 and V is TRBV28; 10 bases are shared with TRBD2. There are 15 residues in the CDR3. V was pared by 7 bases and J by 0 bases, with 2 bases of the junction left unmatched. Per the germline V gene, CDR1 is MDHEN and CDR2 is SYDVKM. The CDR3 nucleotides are TGTGCCAGCACCCTAGCGGGGGCGAACACCGGGGAGCTGTTTTTT. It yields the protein CASTLAGANTGELFF. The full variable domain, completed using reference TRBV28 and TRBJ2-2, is DVKVTQSSRYLVKRTGEKVFLECVQDMDHENMFWYRQDPGLGLRLIYFSYDVKMKEKGDIPEGYSVSREKKERFSLILESASTNQTSMYLCASTLAGANTGELFFGEGSRLTVL.

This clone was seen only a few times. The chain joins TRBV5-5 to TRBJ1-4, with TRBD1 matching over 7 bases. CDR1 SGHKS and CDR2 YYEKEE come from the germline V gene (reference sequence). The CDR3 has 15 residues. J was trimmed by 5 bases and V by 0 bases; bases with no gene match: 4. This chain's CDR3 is CASSLAGTENEKLFF. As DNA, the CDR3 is TGTGCCAGCAGCTTGGCCGGGACAGAAAATGAAAAACTGTTTTTT.

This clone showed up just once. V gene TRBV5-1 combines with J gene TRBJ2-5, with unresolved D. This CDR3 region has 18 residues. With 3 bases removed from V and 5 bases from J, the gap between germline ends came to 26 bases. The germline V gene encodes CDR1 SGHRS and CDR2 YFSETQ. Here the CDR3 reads CASSSPQDPYVVGETQYF. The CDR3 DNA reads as TGCGCCAGCAGCTCCCCTCAGGACCCCTACGTGGTGGGGGAGACCCAGTACTTC.

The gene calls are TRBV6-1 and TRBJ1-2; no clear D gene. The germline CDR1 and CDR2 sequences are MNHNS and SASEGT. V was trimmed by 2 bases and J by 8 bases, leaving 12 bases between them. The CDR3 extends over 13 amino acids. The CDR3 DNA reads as TGTGCCAGCAGTGAAAACTGGGAAAGAGGCTACACCTTC. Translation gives CASSENWERGYTF.

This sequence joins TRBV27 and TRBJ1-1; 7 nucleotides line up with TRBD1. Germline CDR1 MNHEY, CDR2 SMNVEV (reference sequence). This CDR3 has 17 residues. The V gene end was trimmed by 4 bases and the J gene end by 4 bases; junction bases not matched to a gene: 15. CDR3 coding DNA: TGTGCCAGCAGTTCCCTCTTGGGGGGTCCAGGGGGCACTGAAGCTTTCTTT. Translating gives CASSSLLGGPGGTEAFF.

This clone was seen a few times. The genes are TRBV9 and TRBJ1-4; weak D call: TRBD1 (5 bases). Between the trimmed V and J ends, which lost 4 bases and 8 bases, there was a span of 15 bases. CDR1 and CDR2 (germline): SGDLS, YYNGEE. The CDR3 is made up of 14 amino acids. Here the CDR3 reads CASSPPGHREKLFF. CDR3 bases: TGTGCCAGCAGCCCCCCAGGGCATAGGGAAAAACTGTTTTTT.

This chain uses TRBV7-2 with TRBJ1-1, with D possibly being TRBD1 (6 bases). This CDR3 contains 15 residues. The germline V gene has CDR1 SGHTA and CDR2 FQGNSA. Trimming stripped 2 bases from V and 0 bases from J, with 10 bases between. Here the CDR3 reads CASSLYRDMNTEAFF. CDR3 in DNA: TGTGCCAGCAGCTTATACCGGGACATGAACACTGAAGCTTTCTTT.

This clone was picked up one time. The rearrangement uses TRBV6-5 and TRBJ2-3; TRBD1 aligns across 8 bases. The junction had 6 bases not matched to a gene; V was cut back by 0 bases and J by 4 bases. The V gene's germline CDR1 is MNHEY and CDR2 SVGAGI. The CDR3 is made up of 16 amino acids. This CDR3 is CASSYSVLQGADTQYF. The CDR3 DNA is TGTGCCAGCAGTTACTCGGTATTACAGGGGGCAGATACGCAGTATTTT.

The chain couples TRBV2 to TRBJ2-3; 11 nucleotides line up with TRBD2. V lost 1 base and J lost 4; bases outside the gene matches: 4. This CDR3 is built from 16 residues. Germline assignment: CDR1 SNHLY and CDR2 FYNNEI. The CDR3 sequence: CASSEGASGRSDTQYF. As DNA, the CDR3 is TGTGCCAGCAGTGAAGGGGCTAGCGGGAGGTCAGATACGCAGTATTTT.

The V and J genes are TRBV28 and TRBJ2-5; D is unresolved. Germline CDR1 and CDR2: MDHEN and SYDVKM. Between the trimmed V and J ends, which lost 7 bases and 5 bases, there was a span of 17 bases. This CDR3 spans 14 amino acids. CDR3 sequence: CASTKTPSGETQYF. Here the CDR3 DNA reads TGTGCCAGCACCAAGACACCCAGTGGGGAGACCCAGTACTTC. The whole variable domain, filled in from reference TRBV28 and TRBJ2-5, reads DVKVTQSSRYLVKRTGEKVFLECVQDMDHENMFWYRQDPGLGLRLIYFSYDVKMKEKGDIPEGYSVSREKKERFSLILESASTNQTSMYLCASTKTPSGETQYFGPGTRLLVL.

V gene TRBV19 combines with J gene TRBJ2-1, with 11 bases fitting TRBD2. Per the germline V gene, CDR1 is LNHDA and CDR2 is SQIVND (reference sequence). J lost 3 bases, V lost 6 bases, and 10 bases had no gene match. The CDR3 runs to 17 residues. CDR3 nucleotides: TGTGCCAGTAGCAAATCCCGACTAGCGGGACTCTACAATGAGCAGTTCTTC. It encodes CASSKSRLAGLYNEQFF. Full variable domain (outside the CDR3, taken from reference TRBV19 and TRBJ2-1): DGGITQSPKYLFRKEGQNVTLSCEQNLNHDAMYWYRQDPGQGLRLIYYSQIVNDFQKGDIAEGYSVSREKKESFPLTVTSAQKNPTAFYLCASSKSRLAGLYNEQFFGPGTRLTVL.

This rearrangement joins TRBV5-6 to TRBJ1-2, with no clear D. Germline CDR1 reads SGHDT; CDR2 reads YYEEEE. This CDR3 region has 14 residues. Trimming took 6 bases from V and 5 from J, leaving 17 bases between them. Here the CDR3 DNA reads TGTGCCAGCACCTCGGACCGCTTTGGGTATGGCTACACCTTC. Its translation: CASTSDRFGYGYTF.

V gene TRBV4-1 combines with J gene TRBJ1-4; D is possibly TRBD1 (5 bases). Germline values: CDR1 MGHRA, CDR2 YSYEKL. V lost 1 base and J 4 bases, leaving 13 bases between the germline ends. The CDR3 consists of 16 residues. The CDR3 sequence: CASSQGAGRDNEKLFF. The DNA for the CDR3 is TGCGCCAGCAGCCAAGGGGCGGGCAGGGATAATGAAAAACTGTTTTTT.

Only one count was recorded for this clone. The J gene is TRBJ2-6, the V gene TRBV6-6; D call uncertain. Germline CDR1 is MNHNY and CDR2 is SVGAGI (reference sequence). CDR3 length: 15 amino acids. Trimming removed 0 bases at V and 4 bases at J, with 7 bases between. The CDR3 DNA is TGTGCCAGCAGTTACTCAAGGCCCGGGGCCAACGTCCTGACTTTC. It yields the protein CASSYSRPGANVLTF.

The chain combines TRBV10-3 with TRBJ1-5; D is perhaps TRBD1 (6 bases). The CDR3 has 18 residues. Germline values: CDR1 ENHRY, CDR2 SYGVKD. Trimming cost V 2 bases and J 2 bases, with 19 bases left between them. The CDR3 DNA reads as TGTGCCATCAGTGAGCCGTCATTGGGCGGGGGCGGCAATCAGCCCCAGCATTTT. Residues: CAISEPSLGGGGNQPQHF.

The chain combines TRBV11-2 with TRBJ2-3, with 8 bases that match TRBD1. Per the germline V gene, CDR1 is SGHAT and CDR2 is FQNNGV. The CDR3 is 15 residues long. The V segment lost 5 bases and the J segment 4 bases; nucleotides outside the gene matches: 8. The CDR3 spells CASSPGGTGADTQYF. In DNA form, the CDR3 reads TGTGCCAGCAGCCCTGGCGGGACAGGTGCAGATACGCAGTATTTT.

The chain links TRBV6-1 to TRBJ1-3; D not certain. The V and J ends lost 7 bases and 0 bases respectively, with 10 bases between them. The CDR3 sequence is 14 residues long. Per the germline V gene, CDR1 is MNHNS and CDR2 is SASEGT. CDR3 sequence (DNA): TGTGCCAGCATTCCATTGAACTCTGGAAACACCATATATTTT. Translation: CASIPLNSGNTIYF.

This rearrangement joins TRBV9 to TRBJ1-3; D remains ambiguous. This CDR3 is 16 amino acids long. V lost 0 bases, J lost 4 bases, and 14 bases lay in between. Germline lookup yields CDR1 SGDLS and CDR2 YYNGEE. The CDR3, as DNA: TGTGCCAGCAGCGTAGGCCCAGACCTTGGGGGAAACACCATATATTTT. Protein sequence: CASSVGPDLGGNTIYF.